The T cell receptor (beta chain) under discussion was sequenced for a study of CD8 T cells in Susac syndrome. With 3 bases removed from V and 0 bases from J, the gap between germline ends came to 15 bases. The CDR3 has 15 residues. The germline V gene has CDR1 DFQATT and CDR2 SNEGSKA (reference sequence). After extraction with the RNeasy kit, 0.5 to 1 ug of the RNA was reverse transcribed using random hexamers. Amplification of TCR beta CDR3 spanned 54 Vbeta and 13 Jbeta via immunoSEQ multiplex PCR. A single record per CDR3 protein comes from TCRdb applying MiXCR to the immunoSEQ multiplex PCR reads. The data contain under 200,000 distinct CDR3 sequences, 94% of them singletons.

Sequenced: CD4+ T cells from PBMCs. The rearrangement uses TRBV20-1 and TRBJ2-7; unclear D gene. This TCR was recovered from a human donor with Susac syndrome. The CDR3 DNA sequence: TGCAGTGCTAGGATCTGGCACCGGAGCTCCTACGAGCAGTACTTC. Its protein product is CSARIWHRSSYEQYF.